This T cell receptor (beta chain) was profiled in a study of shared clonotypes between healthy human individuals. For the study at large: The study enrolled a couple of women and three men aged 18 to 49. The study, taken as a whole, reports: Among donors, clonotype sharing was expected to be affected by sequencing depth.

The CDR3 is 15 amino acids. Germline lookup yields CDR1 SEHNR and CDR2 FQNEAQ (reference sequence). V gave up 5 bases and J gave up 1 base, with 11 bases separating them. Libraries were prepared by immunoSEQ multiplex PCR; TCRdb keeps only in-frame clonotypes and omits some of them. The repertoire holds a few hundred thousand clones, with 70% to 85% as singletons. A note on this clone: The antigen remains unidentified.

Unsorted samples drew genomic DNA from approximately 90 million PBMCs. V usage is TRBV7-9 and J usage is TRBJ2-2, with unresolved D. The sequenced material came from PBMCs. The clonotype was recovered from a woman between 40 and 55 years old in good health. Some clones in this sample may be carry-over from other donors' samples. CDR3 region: CASSPDWMNTGELFF. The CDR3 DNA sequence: TGTGCCAGCAGCCCCGATTGGATGAACACCGGGGAGCTGTTTTTT.